The clone carrying this T cell receptor beta chain was counted between two and nine times. This entry belongs to a study of blood T cell repertoires in COVID-19. Overall study context: T cells, B-cell-depleted T cells, or PBMCs supplied cDNA or gDNA.

The method was immunoSEQ multiplex PCR; TCRdb's version includes in-frame clones alone and lacks a portion of them. The table lists about 180,000 clones, approximately 89% of them singletons. The CDR3 consists of 13 residues. Trimming took off 2 bases at V and 7 bases at J, with 11 bases between the two ends. Germline V gives CDR1 MNHEY, CDR2 SVGAGI. The study recruited people aged about 18 to 90 years across about two dozen US areas. Categorization into cohorts depended on clinical history that participants reported. Recovered status applied to Cohort 3 donors who had two consecutive negative PCRs. It also applied to those with clearance or with symptom resolution.

The receptor comes from a man aged 40-55 years who had recovered from COVID-19. This sequence joins TRBV6-5 and TRBJ1-1; no reliable D call. Sequenced input: PBMCs or T cells enriched from blood (not recorded which). Here the CDR3 reads CASSYKLSVEAFF. In DNA form, the CDR3 reads TGTGCCAGCAGTTACAAATTGTCAGTTGAAGCTTTCTTT.